There are many counts of the clone carrying this T cell receptor (beta chain). Its specificity is not known. The source of the sample is a study of T cell repertoires in cytomegalovirus infection. Using its own MiXCR run on the reads, TCRdb lists one record per CDR3 protein. The sample lists approximately 300,000 distinct CDR3 sequences; 29% were seen once. CDR1 is SGHVS, CDR2 FQNEAQ, per germline. The CDR3 length is 16 residues. Trimming removed 5 bases from V and 8 bases from J; junction bases left unmatched: 9. The receptor was derived from a human donor in good health (CMV status not recorded). Some clones in this sample may be carry-over from other donors' samples. The sequencing used cultured PBMCs, collected from culture after CMV antigen stimulation. The chain has TRBV7-8 and TRBJ2-1; TRBD2 matches at 13 bases. CDR3 DNA: TGTGCCAGCAGCCCGAGGACTAGCGGGAGAATACATGAGCAGTTCTTC. Its protein product is CASSPRTSGRIHEQFF.